This T cell receptor (beta chain) was documented in a study of blood T cell repertoires in COVID-19. Overall study: Whether acute or convalescent, the COVID-19 samples came from the United States, Italy and Spain.

This clone was seen only once. The data were produced by immunoSEQ multiplex PCR, yet TCRdb's version contains in-frame clones alone and is incomplete. The sample records 100,000 to 150,000 clones, 85% to 90% being singletons. V lost 4 bases to trimming and J lost 5 bases; unmatched junction nucleotides: 6. Germline V CDR1 and CDR2: MGHRA, YSYEKL. There are 14 residues in the CDR3. The chain employs TRBV4-1 and TRBJ1-1; 8 positions match TRBD1. The clonotype was recovered from a woman aged 80 or over with acute or convalescent COVID-19. Input material: peripheral blood. The CDR3 DNA sequence: TGCGCCAGCAGCCGAGGACAGGGCGGAACTGAAGCTTTCTTT. Translation gives CASSRGQGGTEAFF.